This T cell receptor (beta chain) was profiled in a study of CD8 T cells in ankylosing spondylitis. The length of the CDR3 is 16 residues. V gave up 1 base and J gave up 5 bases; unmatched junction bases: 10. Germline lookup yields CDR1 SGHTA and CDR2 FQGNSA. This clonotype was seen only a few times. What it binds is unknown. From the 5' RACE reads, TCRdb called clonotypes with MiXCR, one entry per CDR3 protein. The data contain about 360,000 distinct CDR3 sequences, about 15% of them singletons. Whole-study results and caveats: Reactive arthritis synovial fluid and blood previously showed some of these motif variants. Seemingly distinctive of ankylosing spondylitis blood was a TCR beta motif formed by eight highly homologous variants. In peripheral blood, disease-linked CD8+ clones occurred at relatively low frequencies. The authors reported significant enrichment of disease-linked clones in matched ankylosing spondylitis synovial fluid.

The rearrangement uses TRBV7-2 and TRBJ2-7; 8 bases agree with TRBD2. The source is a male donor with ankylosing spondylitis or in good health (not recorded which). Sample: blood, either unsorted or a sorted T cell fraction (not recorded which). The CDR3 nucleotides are TGTGCCAGCAGCTTAGAGGGCGGGGGGAACCCCCACGAGCAGTACTTC. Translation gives CASSLEGGGNPHEQYF.